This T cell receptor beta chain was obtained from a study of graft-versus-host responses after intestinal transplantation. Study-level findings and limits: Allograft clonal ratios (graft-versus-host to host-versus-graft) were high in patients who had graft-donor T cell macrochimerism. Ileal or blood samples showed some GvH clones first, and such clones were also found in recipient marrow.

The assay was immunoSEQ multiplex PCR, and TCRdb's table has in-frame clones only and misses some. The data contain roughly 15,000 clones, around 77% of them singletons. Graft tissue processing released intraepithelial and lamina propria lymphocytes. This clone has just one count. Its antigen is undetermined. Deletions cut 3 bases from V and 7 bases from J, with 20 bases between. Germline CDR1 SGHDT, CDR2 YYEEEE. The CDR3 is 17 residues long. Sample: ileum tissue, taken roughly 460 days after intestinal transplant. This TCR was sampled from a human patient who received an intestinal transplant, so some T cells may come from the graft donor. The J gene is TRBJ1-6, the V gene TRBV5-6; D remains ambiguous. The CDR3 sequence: CASSSTHSTGWNSPLHF. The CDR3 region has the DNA TGTGCCAGCAGCTCCACCCATTCGACGGGGTGGAATTCACCCCTCCACTTT.